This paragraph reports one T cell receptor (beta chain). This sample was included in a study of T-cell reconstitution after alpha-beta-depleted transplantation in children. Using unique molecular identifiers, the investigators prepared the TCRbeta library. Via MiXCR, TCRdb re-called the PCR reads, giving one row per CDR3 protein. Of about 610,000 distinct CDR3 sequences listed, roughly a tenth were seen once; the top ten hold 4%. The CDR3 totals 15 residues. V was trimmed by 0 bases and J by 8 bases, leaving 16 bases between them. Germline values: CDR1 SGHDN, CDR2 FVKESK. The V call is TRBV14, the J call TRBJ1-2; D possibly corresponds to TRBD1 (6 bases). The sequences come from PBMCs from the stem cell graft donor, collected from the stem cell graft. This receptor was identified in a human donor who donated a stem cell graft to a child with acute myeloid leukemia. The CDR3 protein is CASSQERGTSGGYTF. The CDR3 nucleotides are TGTGCCAGCAGCCAAGAGAGGGGGACGTCAGGCGGCTACACCTTC.